Each of the 26 T cell receptor beta chains below was sequenced from the same sample in a study of T cells after yellow fever vaccination (dated by TCRdb to between 2018 and 2020). The treatment or condition tag for this specimen amounts to: live attenuated yellow fever vaccine strain. The library was made by 5' RACE. The sequencer was an Illumina HiSeq 2500. The public sequencing data were trimmed at Q25 with fastp and processed into clonotypes with MiXCR by TCRdb, which kept only in-frame beta chains. Rows merge per CDR3 protein into single entries with the most common DNA and genes. This sample holds about 85,000 distinct CDR3 sequences; about an eighth were observed only once. 20% to 25% of the sample is held by the ten biggest clonotypes. Here the sequenced sample was CD8+ T cells not binding an NS4B(214-222) dextramer, sorted from PBMCs, taken approximately 22 days after the first yellow fever vaccination. This sample's cell subset or site label indicates: NS4B epitope dextramer-negative CD8 T cells. These TCRs come from a man aged 18-30 years who received the YFV17D yellow fever vaccine.

In its sample, this clonotype was seen a few times. The gene calls are TRBV7-9 and TRBJ2-1; D call uncertain. The V gene's germline CDR1 is SEHNR and CDR2 FQNEAQ (reference sequence). V lost 6 bases and J 7 bases, leaving 16 bases between the germline ends. The CDR3 length is 14 residues. The CDR3 loop is CASRDRMGLNEQFF. The CDR3 region has the DNA TGTGCCAGCAGGGATAGGATGGGCTTGAATGAGCAGTTCTTC.

This clonotype was detected a few times. V gene TRBV5-1 combines with J gene TRBJ1-5; D is undetermined. V was trimmed by 0 bases and J by 4 bases, leaving 8 bases between them. The CDR3 runs to 14 residues. Germline loops: CDR1 SGHRS, CDR2 YFSETQ. This chain's CDR3 is CASSLDSLNQPQHF. For the CDR3, the DNA is TGCGCCAGCAGCTTGGACAGCCTTAATCAGCCCCAGCATTTT.

This clonotype was observed a handful of times. The chain is built from TRBV7-7 and TRBJ2-3, with TRBD2 identical over 9 bases. Germline CDR1 reads SSHAT; CDR2 reads FNYEAQ (reference sequence). The V gene end was trimmed by 3 bases and the J gene end by 1 base; junction bases not matched to a gene: 2. The CDR3 extends over 15 amino acids. This CDR3 reads CASSFSSGGTDTQYF. The CDR3, as DNA: TGTGCCAGCAGCTTCTCTAGCGGGGGCACAGATACGCAGTATTTT.

CDR3: CATRDGAYYGYTF. The CDR3 DNA is TGTGCCACCAGGGACGGGGCCTACTATGGCTACACCTTC. The chain couples TRBV15 to TRBJ1-2; maybe TRBD1 (5 bases). Germline assignment: CDR1 LNHNV and CDR2 YYDKDF (reference sequence). Trimming pared 6 bases from V and 3 bases from J, leaving 11 bases between. CDR3 length equals 13 residues.

The V call is TRBV7-9, the J call TRBJ1-2, with D possibly TRBD1 on 5 matching bases. The CDR3 length is 16 residues. CDR1 and CDR2 (germline): SEHNR, FQNEAQ (reference sequence). The germline V and J ends were trimmed by 4 bases and 8 bases, with 23 bases remaining between them. Written as DNA, the CDR3 is TGTGCCAGCAGCTCATTTAGAACCAGGGATATGGGCGGCTACACCTTC. It translates to CASSSFRTRDMGGYTF.

This chain uses TRBV6-1 with TRBJ1-1, with D tentatively TRBD1 (5 bases). Per the germline V gene, CDR1 is MNHNS and CDR2 is SASEGT. Between the trimmed V and J ends, which lost 6 bases and 4 bases, there was a span of 12 bases. This CDR3 comprises 13 residues. The CDR3 DNA sequence: TGTGCCAGCAGGAAAAGGGGCCTCACTGAAGCTTTCTTT. Residues: CASRKRGLTEAFF.

This chain joins TRBV7-6 and TRBJ2-7, with D perhaps given as TRBD1 or TRBD2 (5 bases each). Germline CDR1 SGHVS, CDR2 FNYEAQ. The CDR3 extends over 13 amino acids. V lost 5 bases and J 4 bases, leaving 12 bases between the germline ends. The CDR3 loop reads CASSPGPLYEQYV. The CDR3 DNA is TGTGCCAGCAGCCCGGGACCCCTATACGAGCAGTACGTC.

The chain employs TRBV2 and TRBJ2-1; TRBD2 matches 13 bases. The germline V gene has CDR1 SNHLY and CDR2 FYNNEI. The junction had 5 bases not matched to a gene; V was cut back by 4 bases and J by 8 bases. This CDR3 region has 15 residues. CDR3: CASSATSGGAYEQFF. The CDR3 nucleotides read TGTGCCAGCAGTGCTACTAGCGGGGGGGCCTATGAGCAGTTCTTC.

Ten or more counts support this clonotype. The chain is built from TRBV29-1 and TRBJ1-1; the D is unclear. Germline values: CDR1 SQVTM, CDR2 ANQGSEA. The CDR3 totals 12 residues. The V and J ends lost 6 bases and 2 bases respectively, with 10 bases between them. CDR3 amino acids: CSVAPGNTEAFF. Here the CDR3 DNA reads TGCAGCGTGGCTCCGGGTAACACTGAAGCTTTCTTT.

The rearrangement joins TRBV10-3 to TRBJ2-7; 8 bases are shared with TRBD1. Trimming took 0 bases from V and 6 from J; bases not matched to a gene: 7. CDR1 is ENHRY and CDR2 is SYGVKD in the germline V gene. This CDR3 has 15 amino acids. This CDR3 is CAISESTGAKGEQYF. CDR3 sequence (DNA): TGTGCCATCAGTGAGTCGACAGGGGCCAAGGGCGAGCAGTACTTC.

The chain has TRBV11-2 and TRBJ2-2; D gene unclear. CDR3 length equals 15 residues. CDR1 is SGHAT, CDR2 FQNNGV, per germline. V dropped 3 bases and J dropped 1 base, with 9 bases sitting between them. The CDR3 region is CASSLVGRNTGELFF. The CDR3 DNA is TGTGCCAGCAGCTTGGTTGGCAGGAACACCGGGGAGCTGTTTTTT.

This chain connects TRBV29-1 to TRBJ2-3; 8 bases map to TRBD2. Germline CDR1 and CDR2: SQVTM and ANQGSEA. This CDR3 is built from 14 residues. Unmatched junction bases numbered 6, after V lost 3 bases and J lost 4 bases. CDR3 sequence reads: CSVEELAGADTQYF. CDR3 coding DNA: TGCAGCGTTGAGGAGCTAGCGGGCGCAGATACGCAGTATTTT.

This clonotype was detected only a few times. This chain links TRBV20-1 with TRBJ2-7, with no clear D. The CDR3 has 14 amino acids. Germline values: CDR1 DFQATT, CDR2 SNEGSKA (reference sequence). V was clipped by 5 bases and J by 2 bases, with 16 bases between them. The CDR3 DNA is TGCAGTGCTGAAGAACGTCTTAGTACCTACGAGCAGTACTTC. This translates into CSAEERLSTYEQYF.

This clonotype was observed many times. The chain recombines TRBV7-8 with TRBJ1-5, with 9 bases lining up with TRBD1. V was pared by 5 bases and J by 7 bases, with 9 bases of the junction left unmatched. CDR3 length: 15 amino acids. Germline lookup yields CDR1 SGHVS and CDR2 FQNEAQ. The DNA of the CDR3 is TGTGCCAGCAGCCCTCGACAGGGGGTACTGCAGCCCCAGCATTTT. It is translated as CASSPRQGVLQPQHF.

This clonotype was detected only a few times. This chain connects TRBV5-4 to TRBJ1-2; D possibly corresponds to TRBD1 (5 bases). With 1 base removed from V and 7 bases from J, the gap between germline ends came to 14 bases. The CDR3 is 14 residues long. Germline V gene data show CDR1 as SGHNT and CDR2 as YYREEE (reference sequence). CDR3 sequence (DNA): TGTGCCAGCAGCTTGTGGCAGGGATTGCCTGGCTACACCTTC. This translates into CASSLWQGLPGYTF.

This clonotype was seen ten or more times. The chain is built from TRBV7-9 and TRBJ2-2; no definite D call. V was trimmed by 4 bases and J by 5 bases, leaving 8 bases between them. Germline loops: CDR1 SEHNR, CDR2 FQNEAQ (reference sequence). The CDR3 length is 13 residues. CDR3 DNA: TGTGCCAGCAGCTCTCGGAGTACCGGGGAGCTGTTTTTT. Translating it yields CASSSRSTGELFF.

This clonotype was seen a single time. The rearrangement uses TRBV9 and TRBJ2-5; 10 bases line up with TRBD2. The CDR3 loop spans 17 amino acids. Germline assignment: CDR1 SGDLS and CDR2 YYNGEE. J was trimmed by 1 base and V by 0 bases; bases with no gene match: 6. The CDR3 loop reads CASSVGTSGRLQETQYF. CDR3 bases: TGTGCCAGCAGCGTAGGGACTAGCGGACGACTCCAAGAGACCCAGTACTTC.

The sample holds a few counts of this clonotype. CDR3 protein: CASSEDEANEETQYF. CDR3 nucleotide sequence: TGTGCCAGCAGTGAAGACGAAGCCAACGAAGAGACCCAGTACTTC. V and J are TRBV2 and TRBJ2-5; D is uncertain. Trimming took 1 base from V and 3 from J, leaving 12 bases between them. This CDR3 comprises 15 residues. Germline CDR1 and CDR2: SNHLY and FYNNEI. Using reference TRBV2 and TRBJ2-5 for the parts outside the CDR3, the full variable domain is EPEVTQTPSHQVTQMGQEVILRCVPISNHLYFYWYRQILGQKVEFLVSFYNNEISEKSEIFDDQFSVERPDGSNFTLKIRSTKLEDSAMYFCASSEDEANEETQYFGPGTRLLVL.

The sample holds a few counts of this clonotype. The rearrangement uses TRBV4-1 and TRBJ2-7, with D unresolved. Germline V lookup: CDR1 MGHRA, CDR2 YSYEKL. The V and J ends lost 1 base and 0 bases respectively, with 7 bases between them. This CDR3 spans 14 amino acids. The CDR3 is CASSQVHSSYEQYF. The CDR3 DNA is TGCGCCAGCAGCCAAGTCCACAGCTCCTACGAGCAGTACTTC.

This clonotype has a handful of counts. The chain uses TRBV4-3 and TRBJ1-5; D is possibly TRBD1 (5 bases). V lost 4 bases to trimming and J lost 7 bases, with 17 bases between them. In germline, CDR1 is LGHNA, CDR2 YSLEER. The CDR3 extends over 15 amino acids. This CDR3 reads CASSPRGGRWQPQHF. The CDR3 nucleotides read TGCGCCAGCAGCCCGCGGGGGGGTAGGTGGCAGCCCCAGCATTTT.

This clonotype has only a few counts. V gene TRBV4-2 combines with J gene TRBJ2-7; D unresolved. This CDR3 spans 14 amino acids. Germline CDR1 and CDR2: LGHNA and YNFKEQ. V gave up 0 bases and J gave up 3 bases, with 9 bases separating them. CDR3 loop: CASSQEEQNYEQYV. CDR3 bases: TGTGCCAGCAGCCAAGAAGAGCAGAACTACGAGCAGTACGTC.

The rearrangement links TRBV4-3 to TRBJ1-4, with TRBD1 as a possible D gene (5 bases). Trimming left V 0 bases short and J 12 bases short, with 14 bases between. The germline gives CDR1 LGHNA, CDR2 YSLEER. The CDR3 totals 14 residues. CDR3: CASSQEAGFGELFF. Here the CDR3 DNA reads TGCGCCAGCAGCCAAGAGGCAGGGTTCGGTGAACTGTTTTTT.

This clonotype was found a few times. The chain carries TRBV7-2 and TRBJ2-2, with 7 nucleotides matching TRBD2. The germline gives CDR1 SGHTA, CDR2 FQGNSA. The CDR3 loop spans 16 amino acids. After removal of 5 bases from V and 2 bases from J, the junction contained 8 bases not matched to a gene. CDR3 protein: CASSAPSGLNTGELFF. The CDR3, as DNA: TGTGCCAGCAGCGCCCCTAGCGGACTTAACACCGGGGAGCTGTTTTTT.

The chain has TRBV29-1 and TRBJ2-3; 11 nucleotides align to TRBD1. Germline V lookup: CDR1 SQVTM, CDR2 ANQGSEA. After removal of 4 bases from V and 2 bases from J, the junction contained 5 bases not matched to a gene. This CDR3 is 15 amino acids long. CDR3 in DNA: TGCAGCGTTGTAGGACAGGGGGCACACACAGATACGCAGTATTTT. Protein product: CSVVGQGAHTDTQYF.

The chain carries TRBV28 and TRBJ2-7; unclear D gene. There are 13 residues in the CDR3. In germline, CDR1 is MDHEN, CDR2 SYDVKM. The V end was cut by 5 bases, the J end by 5 bases, with 13 bases between. CDR3 sequence (DNA): TGTGCCAGCAGTGACGGTCGAGAAAACGAGCAGTACGTC. Amino acid sequence: CASSDGRENEQYV.

The chain joins TRBV19 to TRBJ1-2, with D unclear. There are 12 residues in the CDR3. V was trimmed by 6 bases and J by 3 bases, leaving 8 bases between them. The germline CDR1 and CDR2 sequences are LNHDA and SQIVND (reference sequence). CDR3 loop: CASSDEDYGYTF. The CDR3 DNA reads TGTGCCAGTAGCGACGAAGACTATGGCTACACCTTC.